Listed here are 18 T cell receptor beta chains from one sample, sequenced in a study of CXCR3-negative and CXCR3-positive naive CD8 T cells. It was by 5' RACE with UMI labels that the TRB cDNA libraries were prepared. Following a re-call of the 5' RACE reads, TCRdb has one entry per CDR3 protein and lacks DNA. Across 65,000 to 95,000 distinct CDR3 sequences, the top ten clones capture around 1.4% of the sample. Material: naive CXCR3- CD8+ T cells from blood. Indicated subset: CD45RO-CCR7+CD27+CD95- naive CD8+ T cells lacking CXCR3 (TNR3-). These receptors all come from a human donor in good health. Some clones in this sample may be carry-over from other donors' samples.

The chain combines TRBV28 with TRBJ2-1; the TCRdb D gene call, TRBD2, has no DNA to confirm it. CDR3 size: 16 residues. Germline-derived CDR1 and CDR2 are MDHEN and SYDVKM. CDR3 region: CASSFVAGGLYNEQFF.

This sequence joins TRBV7-9 and TRBJ1-5. The CDR3 sequence is 15 residues long. Germline values: CDR1 SEHNR, CDR2 FQNEAQ (reference sequence). Here the CDR3 reads CASSPAGGSNQPQHF.

The chain combines TRBV6-5 with TRBJ2-3; TCRdb outputs TRBD2, but without DNA this stays unchecked. Germline CDR1 is MNHEY and CDR2 is SVGAGI. This CDR3 has 16 residues. CDR3 amino acids: CASSSVAGVVADTQYF.

This sequence joins TRBV14 and TRBJ2-7; TCRdb selects TRBD1, and the lack of DNA leaves this call unchecked. This CDR3 contains 15 residues. From germline, CDR1 is SGHDN and CDR2 FVKESK. Here the CDR3 reads CASSPTFIGDYEQYF.

J is TRBJ2-2 and V is TRBV6-5; TCRdb gives TRBD1 as the D gene, but with no DNA this cannot be confirmed. Germline CDR1 is MNHEY and CDR2 is SVGAGI. This CDR3 has 11 residues. This CDR3 reads CATEGTGELFF.

The chain couples TRBV7-8 to TRBJ2-1; the D call from TCRdb, TRBD2, cannot be confirmed without DNA. The V gene's germline CDR1 is SGHVS and CDR2 FQNEAQ. CDR3 length equals 18 residues. CDR3 residues: CASSLGLLAGGVYNEQFF.

The rearrangement links TRBV28 to TRBJ2-2; TCRdb reports TRBD2, a call that lacks DNA to check it against. This CDR3 comprises 16 residues. The germline V gene has CDR1 MDHEN and CDR2 SYDVKM. CDR3 residues: CASSYGLAALTGELFF.

The chain has TRBV29-1 and TRBJ2-7; the D call of TRBD1 rests on TCRdb alone, since no DNA is present to check it. Germline V gene data show CDR1 as SQVTM and CDR2 as ANQGSEA. The CDR3 length is 11 residues. The CDR3 here is CSVAGNYEQYF.

V is TRBV29-1 and J is TRBJ2-1; as DNA is missing, the TRBD1 call by TCRdb cannot be tested. CDR3 length: 13 amino acids. Germline values: CDR1 SQVTM, CDR2 ANQGSEA. This chain's CDR3 is CSGGQGVDNEQFF.

The chain links TRBV28 to TRBJ2-7; there is no DNA to check the TCRdb D call of TRBD1. Germline-derived CDR1 and CDR2 are MDHEN and SYDVKM. CDR3 length: 13 residues. CDR3: CASRRDMAYEQYF.

The genes are TRBV7-2 and TRBJ2-6; lacking DNA, the TRBD1 call made by TCRdb goes unchecked. CDR3 size: 17 residues. Germline lookup yields CDR1 SGHTA and CDR2 FQGNSA. The CDR3 loop is CASSPNPGYLGGNVLTF.

This chain connects TRBV6-5 to TRBJ1-2; the TRBD1 assignment by TCRdb is unverifiable without DNA. Per the germline V gene, CDR1 is MNHEY and CDR2 is SVGAGI. This CDR3 has 13 residues. The CDR3 sequence: CASSSRTAYGYTF.

This chain links TRBV5-1 with TRBJ2-7; with no DNA, the TCRdb D assignment of TRBD1 cannot be verified. CDR3 size: 14 residues. CDR1 SGHRS and CDR2 YFSETQ come from the germline V gene. This CDR3 is CASSTGQGAYEQYF.

The chain joins TRBV5-1 to TRBJ1-6. Looked up from germline, CDR1 is SGHRS and CDR2 is YFSETQ. This CDR3 is 14 amino acids long. The CDR3 region is CASRPGREGSPLHF.

The chain uses TRBV28 and TRBJ2-7; TCRdb gives TRBD2 as the D gene, but with no DNA this cannot be confirmed. Per germline, CDR1 MDHEN and CDR2 SYDVKM. This CDR3 is built from 16 residues. CDR3 region: CASRAGTSGGAGEQYF.

The genes are TRBV7-3 and TRBJ2-5; the D gene TCRdb calls, TRBD1, cannot be checked with no DNA. This CDR3 is built from 16 residues. The germline gives CDR1 SGHTA, CDR2 FQGTGA. CDR3 residues: CASRPGTGGALETQYF.

The chain has TRBV29-1 and TRBJ2-5; lacking DNA, the TRBD1 call made by TCRdb goes unchecked. This CDR3 spans 12 amino acids. Germline CDR1 is SQVTM and CDR2 is ANQGSEA. The CDR3 here is CSVGGRKETQYF.

J is TRBJ1-3 and V is TRBV14; TCRdb calls TRBD1, which cannot be checked without DNA. Germline CDR1 and CDR2: SGHDN and FVKESK. The CDR3 has 15 amino acids. CDR3 residues: CASSQVGGSGNTIYF.